Listed here are 5 T cell receptor beta chains from one sample, sequenced in a study of T cells in women clearing cervical HPV infection. TCRdb keeps only in-frame clones here, not all; method: immunoSEQ multiplex PCR. The sample spans 15,000 to 20,000 clones; the ten largest clones claim about 15%. Sequencing was carried out using blood buffy coat. The receptors were gathered from a woman aged 18-69 years with a cervical HPV16 infection that either progressed to CIN3+ or cleared (not recorded which).

As concerns this clone: The sequence runs out 3 residues before the end of the CDR3; the remainder is reconstructed from the germline J gene. V is TRBV2 and J is TRBJ2-7; 7 bases match TRBD1. The CDR3 extends over 13 amino acids. V gave up 4 bases and J gave up 3 bases; unmatched junction bases: 3. Germline CDR1 and CDR2: SNHLY and FYNNEI. Partial CDR3 DNA: TGTGCCAGCAGTGCCGGGACAGACTACGAG. It yields the protein CASSAGTDYE. The whole CDR3 sequence is CASSAGTDYEQYF.

A word on this clone: Read coverage stops 3 residues before the CDR3 terminus; the germline J gene supplies the remainder. The chain employs TRBV2 and TRBJ2-2, with TRBD1 identical over 7 bases. The CDR3 consists of 15 residues. Germline CDR1 reads SNHLY; CDR2 reads FYNNEI. CDR3 sequence reads: CASSVQGLPHSPLFF. The CDR3 bases that were read are TGTGCCAGCAGCGTACAGGGGCTCCCTCACTCACCG.

In the case of this clone: From the germline J gene comes the end of the CDR3, since the read stops 3 residues before it. The chain has TRBV5-1 and TRBJ2-5; possible D gene TRBD2, 7 bases. The CDR3 length is 16 residues. The germline V gene has CDR1 SGHRS and CDR2 YFSETQ. Trimming removed 5 bases from V and 1 base from J, with 18 bases in between. CDR3 DNA, as far as it was read: TGCGCCAGCAGGCCCCAAGGGGGGGGGATCCAAGAGACC. Its protein product is CASRPQGGGIQET. The full CDR3 is CASRPQGGGIQETQYF.

As regards this clone: With the read ending 3 residues before the CDR3 end, the germline J gene is used to fill in that end. The same CDR3 can be traced to other DNA sequences in this sample. The chain couples TRBV19 to TRBJ1-3, with 10 positions matching TRBD1. The CDR3 is 16 residues long. Germline loops: CDR1 LNHDA, CDR2 SQIVND (reference sequence). The junction had 8 bases not matched to a gene; V was cut back by 7 bases and J by 2 bases. The sequenced part of the CDR3 DNA is TGTGCCAGTAACGACAGGGGGCGCGGTACTGGAAACACC. This gives the protein CASNDRGRGTGNT. The complete CDR3 sequence is CASNDRGRGTGNTIYF.

Of note for this clone: The read halts 3 residues ahead of the CDR3 end, with the missing end drawn from the germline J gene. This chain links TRBV7-6 with TRBJ1-4; 7 bases match TRBD1. The CDR3 is 16 amino acids. Germline CDR1 and CDR2: SGHVS and FNYEAQ. The part of the CDR3 DNA that was read is TGTGCCAGCAGCTTAGCGTTGGGACAGTTTAATTCACCA. Protein product: CASSLALGQFNSP. The CDR3 as a whole reads CASSLALGQFNSPLFF.